A single sample is the source of the 18 T cell receptor beta chains below, sequenced in a study of control samples from healthy donors and cancer patients. TCRdb's copy holds only in-frame clones and misses some; the assay was immunoSEQ multiplex PCR. The repertoire consists of some 120,000 clones, with approximately 90% occurring once and the leading ten covering around 7.6%. Sequencing was done on a sample of blood. The receptors originated from a woman between 18 and 29 years old in good health.

This sequence joins TRBV7-3 and TRBJ2-4; 9 bases match TRBD1. CDR3 length: 13 residues. With V trimmed by 5 bases and J by 8 bases, 4 bases remained unmatched. CDR1 and CDR2 (germline): SGHTA, FQGTGA. CDR3 DNA sequence: TGTGCCAGCAGCCTCCGGGACAGGGACATTCAGTACTTC. As protein: CASSLRDRDIQYF.

The rearrangement links TRBV12-3 or TRBV12-4 to TRBJ1-2; no clear D gene. V gave up 1 base and J gave up 4 bases, with 7 bases separating them. CDR3 length: 13 residues. CDR3: CASSLGVVYGYTF. The DNA for the CDR3 is TGTGCCAGCAGTTTAGGGGTGGTCTATGGCTACACCTTC.

The V gene is TRBV29-1, the J gene TRBJ1-2; TRBD1 aligns across 9 bases. This CDR3 contains 15 residues. Germline V gene data show CDR1 as SQVTM and CDR2 as ANQGSEA. Trimming removed 7 bases from V and 4 bases from J; junction bases left unmatched: 13. CDR3 sequence reads: CSALRTGQGGYGYTF. The DNA of the CDR3 is TGCAGCGCTCTACGGACGGGACAGGGAGGCTATGGCTACACCTTC.

The chain carries TRBV18 and TRBJ2-1, with 12 nucleotides matching TRBD2. The CDR3 loop spans 16 amino acids. The J segment lost 6 bases and the V segment lost 0 bases, leaving 3 bases of the junction unmatched. Germline lookup yields CDR1 KGHSH and CDR2 LQKENI. The CDR3 spells CASSPPLAGGINEQFF. Written as DNA, the CDR3 is TGTGCCAGCTCACCACCCCTAGCGGGAGGGATCAATGAGCAGTTCTTC. Full variable domain (missing parts from reference TRBV18 and TRBJ2-1): NAGVMQNPRHLVRRRGQEARLRCSPMKGHSHVYWYRQLPEEGLKFMVYLQKENIIDESGMPKERFSAEFPKEGPSILRIQQVVRGDSAAYFCASSPPLAGGINEQFFGPGTRLTVL.

The V and J genes are TRBV7-8 and TRBJ2-2; D ambiguous. The CDR3 is 12 amino acids. V lost 7 bases and J 6 bases, leaving 9 bases between the germline ends. Germline-derived CDR1 and CDR2 are SGHVS and FQNEAQ. CDR3 sequence reads: CASIGVSGELFF. CDR3 nucleotides: TGTGCCAGCATCGGAGTGTCCGGGGAGCTGTTTTTT.

The gene calls are TRBV7-9 and TRBJ2-1; 9 nucleotides line up with TRBD1. This CDR3 spans 16 amino acids. V dropped 1 base and J dropped 10; count of bases not matched to a gene: 11. CDR1 is SEHNR, CDR2 FQNEAQ, per germline (reference sequence). CDR3 sequence: CASSLVGGSGTGEQFF. In DNA, the CDR3 is TGTGCCAGCAGCTTAGTAGGGGGGAGCGGGACAGGGGAGCAGTTCTTC.

The rearrangement links TRBV30 to TRBJ1-2; the D gene is possibly TRBD1 (6 bases). The CDR3 is 13 residues long. Germline V CDR1 and CDR2: GTSNPN, SVGIG (reference sequence). Trimming took 4 bases from V and 4 from J, leaving 13 bases between them. CDR3 DNA: TGTGCCTGGAAGTTTGACAGGAGCTATGGCTACACCTTC. It translates to CAWKFDRSYGYTF. The whole variable domain, filled in from reference TRBV30 and TRBJ1-2, reads SQTIHQWPATLVQPVGSPLSLECTVEGTSNPNLYWYRQAAGRGLQLLFYSVGIGQISSEVPQNLSASRPQDRQFILSSKKLLLSDSGFYLCAWKFDRSYGYTFGSGTRLTVV.

This chain connects TRBV24-1 to TRBJ2-2, with D perhaps matching TRBD1 (5 bases). With 0 bases removed from V and 3 bases from J, the gap between germline ends came to 7 bases. The CDR3 length is 15 residues. In germline, CDR1 is KGHDR, CDR2 SFDVKD. Here the CDR3 reads CATSDLFRDTGELFF. The CDR3 DNA sequence: TGTGCCACCAGTGATTTGTTCAGGGACACCGGGGAGCTGTTTTTT.

The V call is TRBV7-9, the J call TRBJ2-5; 7 bases line up with TRBD1. CDR1 and CDR2 (germline): SEHNR, FQNEAQ (reference sequence). CDR3 size: 14 residues. Losses at the gene ends were 3 bases for V and 3 bases for J; bases not matched to a gene: 4. CDR3: CASSFKQGKETQYF. The CDR3 DNA sequence: TGTGCCAGCAGCTTTAAACAGGGGAAAGAGACCCAGTACTTC.

J is TRBJ1-2 and V is TRBV30; D gene unclear. CDR3 length: 14 residues. V lost 1 base and J lost 4, with 13 bases in between. CDR1 and CDR2 from the germline V gene are GTSNPN and SVGIG (reference sequence). The CDR3 is CAWSGMWRGYGYTF. The CDR3 nucleotides read TGTGCCTGGAGTGGAATGTGGAGAGGCTATGGCTACACCTTC.

As regards this clone: The same CDR3 is also encoded by other DNA sequences in this sample. The chain joins TRBV19 to TRBJ2-7; TRBD1 matches 8 bases. Losses at the gene ends were 5 bases for V and 4 bases for J; bases not matched to a gene: 4. CDR1 and CDR2 from the germline V gene are LNHDA and SQIVND (reference sequence). The CDR3 sequence is 13 residues long. CDR3 in amino acids: CASSRTGSYEQYF. CDR3 DNA: TGTGCCAGTAGTCGGACAGGGTCTTACGAGCAGTACTTC.

The chain carries TRBV4-1 and TRBJ2-3, with 8 bases aligning to TRBD2. J was trimmed by 10 bases and V by 0 bases; bases with no gene match: 9. The germline gives CDR1 MGHRA, CDR2 YSYEKL. There are 15 residues in the CDR3. CDR3 in amino acids: CASSQDVLAGDSQYF. The CDR3 DNA reads as TGCGCCAGCAGCCAAGATGTCCTAGCGGGTGACTCGCAGTATTTT.

This clone came up once. This chain connects TRBV7-3 to TRBJ2-1; TRBD1 matches at 7 bases. CDR1 is SGHTA, CDR2 FQGTGA, per germline. CDR3 length: 13 residues. The trim removed 5 bases at V and 4 bases at J, leaving 2 bases unmatched. The CDR3 loop is CASSKQGYNEQFF. CDR3 DNA: TGTGCCAGCAGCAAACAGGGGTACAATGAGCAGTTCTTC.

The sample holds a few counts of this clone. The chain joins TRBV6-2 or TRBV6-3 to TRBJ2-7; 9 nucleotides agree with TRBD2. With V trimmed by 3 bases and J by 0 bases, 12 bases remained unmatched. Germline V gives CDR1 MNHEY, CDR2 SVGEGT. CDR3 length: 18 residues. This CDR3 is CASSYPLTSGRNSYEQYF. The CDR3 DNA reads TGTGCCAGCAGTTATCCCCTCACGAGCGGGAGGAACTCCTACGAGCAGTACTTC.

The genes are TRBV19 and TRBJ1-4, with D hard to call. The CDR3 has 13 residues. Germline loops: CDR1 LNHDA, CDR2 SQIVND (reference sequence). With 6 bases removed from V and 8 bases from J, the gap between germline ends came to 13 bases. CDR3 residues: CASRGYEKEKLFF. The CDR3 nucleotides read TGTGCCAGTAGGGGATACGAGAAGGAAAAACTGTTTTTT.

The CDR3 sequence: CASSPTSGTDTYEQYF. The CDR3 DNA is TGCGCCAGCAGCCCAACAAGCGGGACAGACACCTACGAGCAGTACTTC. The rearrangement uses TRBV4-3 and TRBJ2-7, with D tentatively TRBD1 or TRBD2 (7 bases each). The CDR3 totals 16 residues. V shed 4 bases and J shed 2 bases, with 18 bases lying between them. CDR1 is LGHNA, CDR2 YSLEER, per germline.

The V call is TRBV7-9, the J call TRBJ1-3; D unclear. Germline assignment: CDR1 SEHNR and CDR2 FQNEAQ (reference sequence). This CDR3 region has 14 residues. V gave up 4 bases and J gave up 4 bases, with 11 bases separating them. This CDR3 is CASSSATAGNTIYF. CDR3 coding DNA: TGTGCCAGCAGCTCTGCCACGGCGGGAAACACCATATATTTT.

J is TRBJ1-2 and V is TRBV7-3, with a possible D match to TRBD1 (5 bases). The germline CDR1 and CDR2 sequences are SGHTA and FQGTGA. The V end lost 5 bases, the J end lost 1 base, and 8 bases lay between the germline ends. The CDR3 is made up of 13 amino acids. For the CDR3, the DNA is TGTGCCAGCAGCAGAGGGGATAACTATGGCTACACCTTC. It translates to CASSRGDNYGYTF.